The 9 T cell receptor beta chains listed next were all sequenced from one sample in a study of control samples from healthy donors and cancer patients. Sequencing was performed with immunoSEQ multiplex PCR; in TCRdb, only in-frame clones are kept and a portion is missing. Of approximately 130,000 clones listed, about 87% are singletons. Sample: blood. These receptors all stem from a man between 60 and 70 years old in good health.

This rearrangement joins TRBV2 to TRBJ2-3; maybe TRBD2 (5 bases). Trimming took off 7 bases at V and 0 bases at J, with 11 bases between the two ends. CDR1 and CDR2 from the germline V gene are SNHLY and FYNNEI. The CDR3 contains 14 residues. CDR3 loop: CASNKRTSTDTQYF. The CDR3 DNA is TGTGCCAGCAATAAGCGGACTAGCACAGATACGCAGTATTTT.

The CDR3, as DNA: TGTGCCAGCAGCCTCGGGACTAGCGGGGGGGCCATCAACACCGGGGAGCTGTTTTTT. Translated, it gives CASSLGTSGGAINTGELFF. The chain recombines TRBV5-4 with TRBJ2-2; 16 bases align to TRBD2. V gave up 4 bases and J gave up 2 bases; unmatched junction bases: 8. This CDR3 spans 19 amino acids. CDR1 is SGHNT, CDR2 YYREEE, per germline (reference sequence).

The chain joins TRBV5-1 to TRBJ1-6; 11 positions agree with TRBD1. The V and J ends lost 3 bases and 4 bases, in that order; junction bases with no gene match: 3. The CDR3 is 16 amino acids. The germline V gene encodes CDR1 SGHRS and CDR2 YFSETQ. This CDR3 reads CASSSGQGGYNSPLHF. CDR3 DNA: TGCGCCAGCAGCTCGGGACAGGGGGGGTATAATTCACCCCTCCACTTT.

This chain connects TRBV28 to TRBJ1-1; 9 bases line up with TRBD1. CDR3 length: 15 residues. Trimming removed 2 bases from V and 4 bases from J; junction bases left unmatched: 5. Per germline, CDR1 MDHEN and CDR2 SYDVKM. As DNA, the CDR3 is TGTGCCAGCAGTTTACCTGACAGGGGGGCCACTGAAGCTTTCTTT. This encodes CASSLPDRGATEAFF.

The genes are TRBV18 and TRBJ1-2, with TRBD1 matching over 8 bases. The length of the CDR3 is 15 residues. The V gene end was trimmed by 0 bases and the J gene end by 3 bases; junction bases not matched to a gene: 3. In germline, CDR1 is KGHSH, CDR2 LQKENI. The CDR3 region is CASSPPTGDYYGYTF. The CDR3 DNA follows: TGTGCCAGCTCACCACCGACAGGGGACTACTATGGCTACACCTTC. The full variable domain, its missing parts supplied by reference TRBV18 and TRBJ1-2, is NAGVMQNPRHLVRRRGQEARLRCSPMKGHSHVYWYRQLPEEGLKFMVYLQKENIIDESGMPKERFSAEFPKEGPSILRIQQVVRGDSAAYFCASSPPTGDYYGYTFGSGTRLTVV.

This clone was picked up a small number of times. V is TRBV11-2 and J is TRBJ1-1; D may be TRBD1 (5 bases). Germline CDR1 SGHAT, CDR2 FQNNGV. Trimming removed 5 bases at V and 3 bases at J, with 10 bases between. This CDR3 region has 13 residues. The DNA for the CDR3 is TGTGCCAGCAGCGTACAGGATTACACTGAAGCTTTCTTT. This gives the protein CASSVQDYTEAFF. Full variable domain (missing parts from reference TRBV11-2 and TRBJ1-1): EAGVAQSPRYKIIEKRQSVAFWCNPISGHATLYWYQQILGQGPKLLIQFQNNGVVDDSQLPKDRFSAERLKGVDSTLKIQPAKLEDSAVYLCASSVQDYTEAFFGQGTRLTVV.

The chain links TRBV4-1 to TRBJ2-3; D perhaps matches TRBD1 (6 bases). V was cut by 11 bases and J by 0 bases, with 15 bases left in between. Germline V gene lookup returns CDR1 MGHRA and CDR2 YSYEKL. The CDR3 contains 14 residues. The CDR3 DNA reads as TGCGCCTCACAAAAGGGGGTGAGCACAGATACGCAGTATTTT. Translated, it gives CASQKGVSTDTQYF.

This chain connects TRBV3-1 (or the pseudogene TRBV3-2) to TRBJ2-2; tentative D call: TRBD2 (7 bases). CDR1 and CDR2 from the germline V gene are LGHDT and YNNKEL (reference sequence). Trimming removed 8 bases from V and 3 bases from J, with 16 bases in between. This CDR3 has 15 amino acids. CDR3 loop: CASHARGGDTGELFF. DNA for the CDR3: TGTGCCAGCCACGCCAGAGGGGGGGACACCGGGGAGCTGTTTTTT.

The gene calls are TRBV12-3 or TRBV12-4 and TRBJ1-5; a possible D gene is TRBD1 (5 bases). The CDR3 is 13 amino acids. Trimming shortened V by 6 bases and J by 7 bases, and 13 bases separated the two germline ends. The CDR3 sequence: CASSFAGGQPQHF. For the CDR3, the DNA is TGTGCCAGCAGCTTTGCCGGGGGGCAGCCCCAGCATTTT.